This TCR beta chain was captured in a study of cytomegalovirus exposure and HLA in healthy donors. Regarding the study as a whole: Presence/absence results assume similar sequencing depth per donor, which may not hold. Later analysis indicated greater clonal expansion among HLA-associated TCR beta chains than among equally common other chains.

Losses at the gene ends were 4 bases for V and 1 base for J; bases not matched to a gene: 5. Germline V gene lookup returns CDR1 ENHRY and CDR2 SYGVKD. The CDR3 is made up of 17 amino acids. With regard to this clone: What it binds is unknown.

13 Jbeta primers and 60 Vbeta primers were used for the PCR. Assay: immunoSEQ multiplex PCR; the TCRdb copy retains only in-frame clones and omits some. The sample consists of some 170,000 clones, roughly 85% of them appearing once. Sequenced input: PBMCs. The receptor was isolated from a man between 40 and 49 years old in good health and CMV-seropositive. This sequence joins TRBV10-3 and TRBJ2-6; TRBD1 matches at 9 bases. CDR3 sequence: CAISGRDRASGANVLTF. The CDR3 DNA sequence: TGTGCCATCAGTGGCCGGGACAGGGCGTCTGGGGCCAACGTCCTGACTTTC.